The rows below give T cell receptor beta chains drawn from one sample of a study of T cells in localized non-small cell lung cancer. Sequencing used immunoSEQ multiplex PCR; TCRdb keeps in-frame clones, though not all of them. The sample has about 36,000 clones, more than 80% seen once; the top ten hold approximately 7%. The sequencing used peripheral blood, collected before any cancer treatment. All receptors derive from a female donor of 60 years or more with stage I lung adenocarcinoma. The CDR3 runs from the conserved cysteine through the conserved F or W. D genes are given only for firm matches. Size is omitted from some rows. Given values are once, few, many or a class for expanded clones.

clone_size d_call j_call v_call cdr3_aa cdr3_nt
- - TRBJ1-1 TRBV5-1 CASSPPLKDTEAFF TGCGCCAGCAGCCCCCCCCTGAAGGACACTGAAGCTTTCTTT
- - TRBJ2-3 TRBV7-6 CASSWGDSADTQYF TGTGCCAGCAGCTGGGGGGATAGCGCAGATACGCAGTATTTT
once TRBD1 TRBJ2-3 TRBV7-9 CASSPTGGTDTQYF TGTGCCAGCAGCCCCACAGGGGGCACAGATACGCAGTATTTT
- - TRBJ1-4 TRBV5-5 CASSLGRGQANEKLFF TGTGCCAGCAGCTTGGGGCGGGGGCAGGCTAATGAAAAACTGTTTTTT
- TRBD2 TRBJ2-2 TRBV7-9 CASSWPGGETGELFF TGTGCCAGCAGCTGGCCGGGAGGCGAAACCGGGGAGCTGTTTTTT
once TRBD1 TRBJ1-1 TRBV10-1 CASRSQGEGTEAFF TGCGCCAGCAGGAGTCAGGGGGAAGGCACTGAAGCTTTCTTT
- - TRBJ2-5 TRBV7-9 CASSLTDNSYQETQYF TGTGCCAGCAGCTTAACGGACAACTCGTACCAAGAGACCCAGTACTTC
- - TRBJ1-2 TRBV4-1 CASSHPTGLDYGYTF TGCGCCAGCAGCCACCCAACGGGGTTAGACTATGGCTACACCTTC
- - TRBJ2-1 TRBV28 CATHSTLSSYNEQFF TGTGCCACCCATTCCACACTTTCTTCCTACAATGAGCAGTTCTTC
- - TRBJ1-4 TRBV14 CASSKRLAPYNEKLFF TGTGCCAGCAGCAAACGACTGGCCCCCTATAATGAAAAACTGTTTTTT
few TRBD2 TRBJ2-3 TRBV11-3 CASSSGTSGGLGTDTQYF TGTGCCAGCAGCTCCGGGACTAGCGGAGGGTTGGGGACAGATACGCAGTATTTT
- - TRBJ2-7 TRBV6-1 CASSESRQTRRWGAKEQYF TGTGCCAGCAGTGAAAGCCGACAAACAAGGCGATGGGGGGCTAAGGAGCAGTACTTC
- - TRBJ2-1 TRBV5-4 CASSLESDEQFF TGTGCCAGCAGCTTGGAGTCTGATGAGCAGTTCTTC
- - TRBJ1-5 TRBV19 CASSGNRLRNQPQHF TGTGCCAGTAGTGGAAACAGGCTCCGCAATCAGCCCCAGCATTTT
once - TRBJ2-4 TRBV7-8 CASSLAGSMNIQYF TGTGCCAGCAGCTTAGCAGGGAGTATGAACATTCAGTACTTC
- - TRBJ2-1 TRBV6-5 CASTLNWGRGEQFF TGTGCCAGCACCCTCAATTGGGGACGAGGCGAGCAGTTCTTC
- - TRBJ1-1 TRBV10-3 CAISESIGGGNTEAFF TGTGCCATCAGTGAGTCGATAGGAGGGGGGAACACTGAAGCTTTCTTT
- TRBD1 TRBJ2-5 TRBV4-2 CASSTGQVTTQYF TGTGCCAGCAGCACCGGACAGGTGACGACCCAGTACTTC
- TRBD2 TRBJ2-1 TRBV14 CASSLPGLAIYNEQFF TGTGCCAGCAGCCTACCGGGACTAGCCATCTACAATGAGCAGTTCTTC
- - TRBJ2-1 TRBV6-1 CASSDPREPSYNEQFF TGTGCCAGCAGTGATCCCAGGGAGCCGTCCTACAATGAGCAGTTCTTC
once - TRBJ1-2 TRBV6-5 CASSSTGAVLYGYTF TGTGCCAGCAGTTCCACCGGGGCAGTCCTCTATGGCTACACCTTC
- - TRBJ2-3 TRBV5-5 CASSLALISGTDTQYF TGTGCCAGCAGCTTGGCCTTGATTAGCGGAACAGATACGCAGTATTTT
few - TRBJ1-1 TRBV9 CASSVDSRAAGGNSEAFF TGTGCCAGCAGCGTAGATAGTCGGGCCGCGGGGGGGAACTCTGAAGCTTTCTTT
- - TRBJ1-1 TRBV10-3 CAISESYRQLNTEAFF TGTGCCATCAGTGAGTCCTACCGGCAGTTGAACACTGAAGCTTTCTTT
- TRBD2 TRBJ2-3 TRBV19 CASTGTSGGRTDTQYF TGTGCCAGTACCGGGACTAGCGGGGGCCGCACAGATACGCAGTATTTT
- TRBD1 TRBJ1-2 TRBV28 CASSLFQGVNYGYTF TGTGCCAGCAGTCTTTTTCAGGGGGTGAACTATGGCTACACCTTC
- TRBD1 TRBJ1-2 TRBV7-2 CASSSRDRAFYGYTF TGTGCCAGCAGCTCCCGGGACAGGGCCTTCTATGGCTACACCTTC
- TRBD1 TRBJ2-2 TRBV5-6 CASSYGTGTGELFF TGTGCCAGCAGCTACGGGACAGGGACCGGGGAGCTGTTTTTT
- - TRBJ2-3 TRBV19 CASSIVSVLSTDTQYF TGTGCCAGTAGTATAGTTTCAGTACTGAGCACAGATACGCAGTATTTT
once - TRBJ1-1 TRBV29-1 CSVPFGSNTEAFF TGCAGCGTTCCTTTTGGCTCTAACACTGAAGCTTTCTTT
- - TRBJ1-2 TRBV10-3 CAVNPTEDYGYTF TGTGCCGTCAACCCCACAGAGGACTATGGCTACACCTTC
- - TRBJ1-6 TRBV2 CASRTGAAPSYNSPLHF TGTGCCAGCCGAACCGGGGCAGCTCCCTCCTATAATTCACCCCTCCACTTT
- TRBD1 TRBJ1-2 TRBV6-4 CASSKSWDRGGSYTF TGTGCCAGCAGTAAATCTTGGGACAGGGGCGGCAGCTACACCTTC
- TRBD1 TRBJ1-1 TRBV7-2 CASKGTGQNTEAFF TGTGCCAGCAAAGGGACAGGCCAGAACACTGAAGCTTTCTTT
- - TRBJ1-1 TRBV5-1 CASSLVAGTLTEAFF TGCGCCAGCAGCTTGGTGGCAGGGACCCTGACTGAAGCTTTCTTT
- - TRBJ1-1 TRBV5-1 CASSTGQGIGVGTEAFF TGCGCCAGCAGCACGGGACAAGGGATAGGGGTGGGCACTGAAGCTTTCTTT
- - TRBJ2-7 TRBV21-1 CASSKVIAVQAYEQYF TGTGCCAGCAGCAAAGTTATCGCGGTACAAGCCTACGAGCAGTACTTC
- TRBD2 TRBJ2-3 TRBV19 CASRPGGGGATDTQYF TGTGCCAGTCGACCTGGTGGCGGGGGGGCCACAGATACGCAGTATTTT
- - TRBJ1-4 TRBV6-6 CASSRPPLDEKLFF TGTGCCAGCAGTAGACCCCCGCTCGACGAAAAACTGTTTTTT